This record covers a single T cell receptor beta chain. The table came from immunoSEQ multiplex PCR; TCRdb's copy has only in-frame clones and leaves some out. The top ten hold roughly 6.9% of the sample, which has tens of thousands of clones, around 83% seen once. This sample stems from a study of blood T cell repertoires in COVID-19. This CDR3 spans 17 amino acids. CDR1 SEHNR and CDR2 FQNEAQ come from the germline V gene (reference sequence). Germline trimming cut 3 bases from V and 0 bases from J; bases unmatched to any gene: 7. Sequencing was performed on peripheral blood. The chain links TRBV7-9 to TRBJ1-2; TRBD1 agrees at 10 bases. The origin of this receptor is a man aged 50 to 60 with active COVID-19. CDR3 residues: CASSLGPGQGPNYGYTF. The CDR3 nucleotides are TGTGCCAGCAGCTTGGGACCGGGACAGGGGCCTAACTATGGCTACACCTTC.